The T cell receptor beta chain described here comes from a study of identical twins. TCRdb reprocessed the 5' RACE reads via MiXCR and lists one record per CDR3 protein. The sample carries 690,000 or so distinct CDR3 sequences, under 9% recorded once. Germline CDR1 and CDR2: MNHEY and SVGEGT. The CDR3 has 13 residues. Trimming pared 6 bases from V and 4 bases from J, leaving 13 bases between. This clonotype was found many times. Antigen specificity is unknown. Study outcomes and limitations: The study based its conclusions on cross-sectional statistical analysis and did not follow the same donors. Out-of-frame TCR alpha sharing observed in monozygotic twins exceeded model estimates.

This same sample was also part of a study on yellow fever vaccine responses in identical twins.

The sequence derives from a woman aged 18-35 years in good health. Source material: PBMCs. This chain uses TRBV6-2 or TRBV6-3 with TRBJ2-7; D is perhaps TRBD1 (6 bases). CDR3 protein: CASRRDRLYEQYF. The CDR3 nucleotides are TGTGCCAGCAGGCGAGACAGGCTATACGAGCAGTACTTC.